This TCR beta chain is drawn from a study of identical twins. Study observations and caveats: Models underestimated how often monozygotic twins shared out-of-frame TCR alpha.

The authors used template switching to add a universal primer site and gave cDNA unique molecular identifiers. MiXCR, applied by TCRdb to the 5' RACE reads, yields one record per CDR3 protein. The sample lists roughly 1.6 million distinct CDR3 sequences, around 33% occurring once. CDR3 length: 18 residues. This clonotype was picked up one time. The antigen remains undetermined. Sequencing was carried out using cord blood. The chain has TRBV12-3 or TRBV12-4 and TRBJ2-1; 11 bases line up with TRBD2. With the DNA end fitting TRBJ2-7 better, the J assignment may be wrong. The TCR comes from a newborn girl in good health. The CDR3 DNA reads TGTGCCAGCAGTTTTTCGCTTAGCGGGAGGGCCTCCTACAATGAGCAGTACTTC. As protein: CASSFSLSGRASYNEQYF.